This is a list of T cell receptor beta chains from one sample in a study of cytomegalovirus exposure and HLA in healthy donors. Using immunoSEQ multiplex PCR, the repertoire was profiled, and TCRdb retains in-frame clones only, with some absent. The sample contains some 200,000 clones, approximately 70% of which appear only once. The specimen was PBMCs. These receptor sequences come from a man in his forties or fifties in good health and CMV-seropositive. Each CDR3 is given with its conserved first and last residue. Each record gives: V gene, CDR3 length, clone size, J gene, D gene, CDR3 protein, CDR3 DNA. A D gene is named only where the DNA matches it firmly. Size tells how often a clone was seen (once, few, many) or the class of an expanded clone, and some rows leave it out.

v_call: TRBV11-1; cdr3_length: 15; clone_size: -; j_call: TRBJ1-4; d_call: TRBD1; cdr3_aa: CASSKWTGENEKLFF; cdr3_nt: TGTGCCAGCAGCAAATGGACAGGGGAGAATGAAAAACTGTTTTTT
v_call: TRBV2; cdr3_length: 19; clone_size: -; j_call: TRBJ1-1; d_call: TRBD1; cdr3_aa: CASSVGLPTTGGPNTEAFF; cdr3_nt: TGTGCCAGCAGCGTCGGTCTACCCACGACAGGGGGCCCGAACACTGAAGCTTTCTTT
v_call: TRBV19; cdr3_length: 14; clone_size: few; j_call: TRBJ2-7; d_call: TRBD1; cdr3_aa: CASKGNRGQNEQYF; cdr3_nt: TGTGCCAGTAAGGGGAACAGGGGGCAAAACGAGCAGTACTTC
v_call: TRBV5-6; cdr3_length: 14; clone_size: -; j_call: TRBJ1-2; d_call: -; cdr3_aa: CASSLEDRSYGYTF; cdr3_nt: TGTGCCAGCAGCTTGGAAGACAGGAGCTATGGCTACACCTTC
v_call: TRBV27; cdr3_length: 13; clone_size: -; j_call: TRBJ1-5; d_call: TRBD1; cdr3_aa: CASRTGGSQPQHF; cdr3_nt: TGTGCCAGCAGGACAGGGGGGAGTCAGCCCCAGCATTTT
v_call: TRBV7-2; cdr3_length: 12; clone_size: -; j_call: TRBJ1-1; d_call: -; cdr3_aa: CASSFPGGPAFF; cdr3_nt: TGTGCCAGCAGCTTCCCTGGCGGCCCAGCTTTCTTT
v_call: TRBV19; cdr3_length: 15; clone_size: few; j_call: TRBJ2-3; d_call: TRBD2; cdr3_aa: CASSINSGGRDTQYF; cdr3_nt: TGTGCCAGTAGTATAAATAGCGGGGGACGGGATACGCAGTATTTT
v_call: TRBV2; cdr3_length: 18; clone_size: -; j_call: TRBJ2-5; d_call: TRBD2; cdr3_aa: CASSPEGLAGGPQETQYF; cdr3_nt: TGTGCCAGCAGCCCGGAAGGGCTAGCGGGGGGACCCCAAGAGACCCAGTACTTC
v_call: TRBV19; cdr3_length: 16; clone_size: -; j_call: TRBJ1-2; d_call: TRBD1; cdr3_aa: CASSPDRGAAYYGYTF; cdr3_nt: TGTGCCAGTAGTCCGGACAGGGGGGCGGCTTACTATGGCTACACCTTC
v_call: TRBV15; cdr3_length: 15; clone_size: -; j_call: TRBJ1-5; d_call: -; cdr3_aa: CATSRDPGSNQPQHF; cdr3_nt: TGTGCCACCAGCAGAGATCCCGGGTCCAATCAGCCCCAGCATTTT
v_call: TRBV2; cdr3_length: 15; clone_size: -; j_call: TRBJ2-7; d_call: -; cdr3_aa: CASSSPGAASYEQYF; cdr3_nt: TGTGCCAGCAGTTCCCCCGGTGCGGCGTCCTACGAGCAGTACTTC
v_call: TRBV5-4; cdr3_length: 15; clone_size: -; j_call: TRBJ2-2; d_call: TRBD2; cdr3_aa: CASRMRGVNTGELFF; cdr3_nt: TGTGCCAGCAGAATGCGGGGGGTGAACACCGGGGAGCTGTTTTTT
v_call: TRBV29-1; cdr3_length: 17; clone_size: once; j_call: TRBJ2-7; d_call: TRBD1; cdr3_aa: CSVRRDVKQGVYYEQYF; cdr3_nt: TGCAGCGTCCGAAGGGATGTAAAACAGGGGGTTTACTACGAGCAGTACTTC
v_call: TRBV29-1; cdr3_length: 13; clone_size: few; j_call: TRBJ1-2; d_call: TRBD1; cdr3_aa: CSGGPGQGDGYTF; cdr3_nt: TGCAGCGGTGGACCGGGACAGGGAGATGGCTACACCTTC
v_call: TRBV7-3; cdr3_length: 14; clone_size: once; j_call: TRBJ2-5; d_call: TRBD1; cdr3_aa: CASSLTGVRETQYF; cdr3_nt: TGTGCCAGCAGCTTGACAGGGGTGCGAGAGACCCAGTACTTC
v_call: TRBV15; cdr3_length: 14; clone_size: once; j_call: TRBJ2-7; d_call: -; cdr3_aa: CATSRDRGSYEQYF; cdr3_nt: TGTGCCACCAGCAGAGACAGGGGATCCTACGAGCAGTACTTC
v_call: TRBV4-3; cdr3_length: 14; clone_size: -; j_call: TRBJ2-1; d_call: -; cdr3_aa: CASSQERAGGEQFF; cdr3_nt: TGCGCCAGCAGCCAAGAGAGGGCTGGTGGCGAGCAGTTCTTC
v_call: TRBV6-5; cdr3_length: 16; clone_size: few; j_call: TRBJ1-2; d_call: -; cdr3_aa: CASSYPTRGSDYGYTF; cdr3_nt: TGTGCCAGCAGTTACCCCACCCGGGGGTCCGACTATGGCTACACCTTC
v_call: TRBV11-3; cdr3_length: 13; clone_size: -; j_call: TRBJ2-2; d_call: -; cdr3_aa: CASSRGRSGELVF; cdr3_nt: TGTGCCAGCAGCCGTGGCCGGTCCGGGGAGCTGGTTTTT
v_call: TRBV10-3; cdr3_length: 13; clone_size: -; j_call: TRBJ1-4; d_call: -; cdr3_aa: CATGQLSNEKLFF; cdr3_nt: TGTGCCACCGGACAGCTCAGTAATGAAAAACTGTTTTTT
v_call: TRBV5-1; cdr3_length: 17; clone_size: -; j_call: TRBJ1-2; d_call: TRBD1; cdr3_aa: CASSWGAQGAGNYGYTF; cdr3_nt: TGCGCCAGCAGCTGGGGTGCACAGGGGGCGGGAAACTATGGCTACACCTTC
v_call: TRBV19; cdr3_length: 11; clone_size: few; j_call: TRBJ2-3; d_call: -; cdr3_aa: CASSNGDTQYF; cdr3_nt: TGTGCCAGTAGTAACGGAGATACGCAGTATTTT
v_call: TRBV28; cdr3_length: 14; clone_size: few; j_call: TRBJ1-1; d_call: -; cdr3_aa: CASSKGGTNTEAFF; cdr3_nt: TGTGCCAGCAGCAAGGGGGGGACCAACACTGAAGCTTTCTTT
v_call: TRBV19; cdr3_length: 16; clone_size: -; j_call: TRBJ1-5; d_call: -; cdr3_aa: CASSRDIELSNQPQHF; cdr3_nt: TGTGCCAGTAGTCGGGACATAGAGCTTAGCAATCAGCCCCAGCATTTT
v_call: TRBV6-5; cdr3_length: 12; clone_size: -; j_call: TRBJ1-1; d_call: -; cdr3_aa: CASGGLNTEAFF; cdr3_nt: TGTGCCAGCGGGGGCCTGAACACTGAAGCTTTCTTT
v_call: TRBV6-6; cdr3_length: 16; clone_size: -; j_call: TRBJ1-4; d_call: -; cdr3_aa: CASSYSFGVRPEKLFF; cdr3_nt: TGTGCCAGCAGTTACTCGTTCGGGGTCAGGCCTGAAAAACTGTTTTTT
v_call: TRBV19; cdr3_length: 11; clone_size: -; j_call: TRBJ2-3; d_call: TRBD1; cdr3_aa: CASLTGDAQYF; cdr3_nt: TGTGCCAGTCTCACAGGGGACGCGCAGTATTTT
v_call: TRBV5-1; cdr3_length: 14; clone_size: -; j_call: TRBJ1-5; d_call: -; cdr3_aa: CASSTRGGSQPQHF; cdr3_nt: TGCGCCAGCAGCACGAGGGGGGGGAGTCAGCCCCAGCATTTT
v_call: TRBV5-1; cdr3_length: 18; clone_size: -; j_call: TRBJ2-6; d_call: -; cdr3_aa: CASSPGRTVFAGANVLTF; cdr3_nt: TGCGCCAGCAGCCCGGGCCGGACAGTATTCGCCGGGGCCAACGTCCTGACTTTC
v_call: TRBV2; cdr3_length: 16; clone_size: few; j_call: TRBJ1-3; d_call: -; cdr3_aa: CASRGLRGGSGNTIYF; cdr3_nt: TGTGCCAGCAGGGGCCTACGGGGGGGCTCTGGAAACACCATATATTTT
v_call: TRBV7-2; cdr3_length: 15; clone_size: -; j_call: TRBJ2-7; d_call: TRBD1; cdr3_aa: CASSFSGQGGDEQYF; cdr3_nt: TGTGCCAGCAGCTTCTCTGGACAGGGGGGAGACGAGCAGTACTTC
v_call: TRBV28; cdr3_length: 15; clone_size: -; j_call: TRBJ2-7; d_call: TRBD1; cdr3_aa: CASSETGVLAYEQYF; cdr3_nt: TGTGCCAGCAGCGAAACAGGGGTTTTGGCCTACGAGCAGTACTTC
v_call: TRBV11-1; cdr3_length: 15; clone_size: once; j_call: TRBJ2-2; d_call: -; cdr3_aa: CASSSTDPNTGELFF; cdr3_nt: TGTGCCAGCAGCTCGACAGATCCTAACACCGGGGAGCTGTTTTTT
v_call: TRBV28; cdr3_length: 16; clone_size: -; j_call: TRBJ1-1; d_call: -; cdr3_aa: CASSFNVGTPRTEAFF; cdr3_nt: TGTGCCAGCAGTTTCAACGTCGGGACACCTAGGACTGAAGCTTTCTTT
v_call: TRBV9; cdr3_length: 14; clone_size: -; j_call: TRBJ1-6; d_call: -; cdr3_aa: CASSVESRDSPLHF; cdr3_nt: TGTGCCAGCAGCGTAGAAAGCAGGGATTCACCCCTCCACTTT
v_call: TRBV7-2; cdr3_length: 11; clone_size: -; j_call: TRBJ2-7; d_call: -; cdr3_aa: CASSLVNEQYF; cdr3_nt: TGTGCCAGCAGCTTAGTAAACGAGCAGTACTTC
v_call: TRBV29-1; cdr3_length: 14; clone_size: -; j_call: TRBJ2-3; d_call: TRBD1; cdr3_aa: CSVGGQGSTDTQYF; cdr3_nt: TGCAGCGTTGGGGGACAGGGGAGCACAGATACGCAGTATTTT
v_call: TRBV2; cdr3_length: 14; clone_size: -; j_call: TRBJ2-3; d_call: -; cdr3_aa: CASMSSLSTDTQYF; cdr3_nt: TGTGCCAGCATGAGTAGTCTGAGCACAGATACGCAGTATTTT
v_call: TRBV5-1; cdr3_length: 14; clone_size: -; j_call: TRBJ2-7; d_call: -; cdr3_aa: CASSLDGSSYEQYF; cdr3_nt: TGCGCCAGCAGCTTGGACGGGAGCTCCTACGAGCAGTACTTC
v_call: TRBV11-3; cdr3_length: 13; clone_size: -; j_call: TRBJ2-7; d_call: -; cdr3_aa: CASSLAQNYEQYF; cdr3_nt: TGTGCCAGCAGCTTAGCACAAAACTACGAGCAGTACTTC
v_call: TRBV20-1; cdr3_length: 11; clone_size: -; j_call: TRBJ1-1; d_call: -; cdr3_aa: CSARGGPEAFF; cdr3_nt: TGCAGTGCCCGGGGAGGGCCTGAAGCTTTCTTT
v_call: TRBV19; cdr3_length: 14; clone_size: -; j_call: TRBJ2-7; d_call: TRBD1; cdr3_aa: CASSITGDHYEQYF; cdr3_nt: TGTGCCAGTAGCATAACAGGGGATCACTACGAGCAGTACTTC
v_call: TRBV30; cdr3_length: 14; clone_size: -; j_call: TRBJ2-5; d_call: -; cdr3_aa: CAWSVWEGGETQYF; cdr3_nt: TGTGCCTGGAGTGTATGGGAGGGGGGGGAGACCCAGTACTTC
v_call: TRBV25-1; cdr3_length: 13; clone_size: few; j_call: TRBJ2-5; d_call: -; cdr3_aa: CASSEPGKETQYF; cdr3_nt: TGTGCCAGCAGTGAACCAGGGAAAGAGACCCAGTACTTC